This TCR beta chain was captured by sequencing in a study of PD-1 blockade in classical Hodgkin lymphoma. Study-wide results and caveats: Repertoire differences have undefined causes, possibly disease activity or prior therapy. CD4+ but not CD8+ TCR diversity rose significantly by C4D1. Complete responders had baseline diversity similar to newly diagnosed patients.

Each and every patient relapsed after autologous stem cell transplantation, and patients got differing brentuximab vedotin exposure. Best responses were complete response, partial response or progressive disease. The table came from immunoSEQ multiplex PCR; TCRdb's copy has only in-frame clones and leaves some out. Among approximately 25,000 clones listed, 65% to 90% were seen once. CDR1 is SGHTA, CDR2 FQGNSA, per germline. V lost 5 bases to trimming and J lost 2 bases; unmatched junction nucleotides: 11. The length of the CDR3 is 17 residues. With respect to this clone: Its specificity is not known.

The rearrangement links TRBV7-2 to TRBJ1-4; 7 bases line up with TRBD1. This TCR derives from a human donor with classical Hodgkin lymphoma. Sequenced material: peripheral blood mononuclear cells (PBMCs), taken before the second cycle of nivolumab. The CDR3 is CASSGLVRGHTNEKLFF. In DNA form, the CDR3 reads TGTGCCAGCAGCGGCCTCGTGAGGGGGCACACTAATGAAAAACTGTTTTTT.